The 20 T cell receptor beta chains listed next were all sequenced from one sample in a study of identical twins. Each CDR3 protein gets one entry after TCRdb re-called the 5' RACE reads with MiXCR. The table records 650,000 to 750,000 distinct CDR3 sequences, around 20% of them present only once. The same data also contributed to another study, on T cells expressing NK-cell markers.

The sequenced sample consisted of PBMCs. The receptors here all came from a woman aged 18-29 years in good health.

The V and J genes are TRBV5-1 and TRBJ2-7, with D possibly TRBD1 on 6 matching bases. This CDR3 has 14 amino acids. Trimming stripped 2 bases from V and 0 bases from J, with 9 bases between. Germline V gene lookup returns CDR1 SGHRS and CDR2 YFSETQ. The CDR3 DNA sequence: TGCGCCAGCAGCTTCTGGACAGCCTCCTACGAGCAGTACTTC. Amino acid sequence: CASSFWTASYEQYF. Full variable domain (rest looked up from reference TRBV5-1 and TRBJ2-7): KAGVTQTPRYLIKTRGQQVTLSCSPISGHRSVSWYQQTPGQGLQFLFEYFSETQRNKGNFPGRFSGRQFSNSRSEMNVSTLELGDSALYLCASSFWTASYEQYFGPGTRLTVT.

The chain links TRBV20-1 to TRBJ2-1; 16 nucleotides agree with TRBD2. Germline V CDR1 and CDR2: DFQATT, SNEGSKA (reference sequence). This CDR3 has 16 residues. V was clipped by 1 base and J by 10 bases; unmatched bases: 7. This chain's CDR3 is CSARAPGLAGGWEQFF. The CDR3 coding sequence is TGCAGTGCTAGAGCCCCGGGACTAGCGGGGGGGTGGGAGCAGTTCTTC.

This clonotype was detected only a few times. CDR3 nucleotide sequence: TGCAGTGCAACAACAGACTACACTGAAGCTTTCTTT. Amino acids: CSATTDYTEAFF. The chain carries TRBV20-1 and TRBJ1-1; D is unresolved. The V gene lost 6 bases and the J gene lost 3 bases, with 11 bases spanning the gap. Germline V lookup: CDR1 DFQATT, CDR2 SNEGSKA (reference sequence). The CDR3 consists of 12 residues.

Notes on this clonotype: A much larger clone differs from this one at a single base, so this may be a read error. This rearrangement joins TRBV6-2 or TRBV6-3 to TRBJ2-2, with D perhaps assigned TRBD1 or TRBD2 (5 bases each). V lost 2 bases and J 6 bases, leaving 7 bases between the germline ends. This CDR3 contains 13 residues. Germline V gene lookup returns CDR1 MNHEY and CDR2 SVGEGT. CDR3 sequence reads: CASSYEGSGELFF. CDR3 sequence (DNA): TGTGCCAGCAGTTACGAGGGGTCCGGGGAGCTGTTTTTT.

The chain recombines TRBV7-3 with TRBJ2-1; 7 bases line up with TRBD2. Per the germline V gene, CDR1 is SGHTA and CDR2 is FQGTGA. The CDR3 consists of 15 residues. Germline trimming cut 1 base from V and 8 bases from J; bases unmatched to any gene: 8. CDR3 coding DNA: TGTGCCAGCAGCTTAAGTGGGCTAGCGGTCCATGAGCAGTTCTTC. Translation: CASSLSGLAVHEQFF.

The chain combines TRBV4-3 with TRBJ2-3, with a possible D match to TRBD2 (6 bases). The germline V gene encodes CDR1 LGHNA and CDR2 YSLEER. CDR3 length: 13 amino acids. Trimming removed 8 bases from V and 4 bases from J, with 13 bases in between. CDR3 amino acids: CASGGSPSDTQYF. The CDR3 region has the DNA TGCGCCAGCGGGGGGAGCCCGTCAGATACGCAGTATTTT.

The chain carries TRBV10-2 and TRBJ2-3; TRBD1 aligns across 7 bases. Germline lookup yields CDR1 WSHSY and CDR2 SAAADI. V lost 4 bases and J lost 0; bases outside the gene matches: 1. The CDR3 contains 14 residues. CDR3 in amino acids: CASSGGQSTDTQYF. CDR3 coding DNA: TGCGCCAGCAGTGGGGGACAGAGCACAGATACGCAGTATTTT.

The gene calls are TRBV6-2 or TRBV6-3 and TRBJ2-1, with D possibly being TRBD2 (5 bases). CDR3 length: 16 residues. Germline V lookup: CDR1 MNHEY, CDR2 SVGEGT. Trimming cost V 6 bases and J 0 bases, with 15 bases left between them. The CDR3 sequence is CASSLRAESSYNEQFF. CDR3 nucleotides: TGTGCCAGCAGCTTACGAGCGGAGAGCTCCTACAATGAGCAGTTCTTC.

This clonotype was seen a single time. This chain connects TRBV19 to TRBJ2-7, with D possibly matching TRBD1 (6 bases). CDR1 is LNHDA and CDR2 is SQIVND in the germline V gene (reference sequence). This CDR3 has 14 residues. V shed 3 bases and J shed 2 bases, with 11 bases lying between them. CDR3 region: CASSIDGQTYEQYF. The CDR3 nucleotides read TGTGCCAGTAGTATCGATGGACAGACCTACGAGCAGTACTTC.

The V call is TRBV6-5, the J call TRBJ1-2, with 8 bases matching TRBD1. There are 15 residues in the CDR3. Germline values: CDR1 MNHEY, CDR2 SVGAGI. The V gene end was trimmed by 0 bases and the J gene end by 2 bases; junction bases not matched to a gene: 2. The CDR3 DNA follows: TGTGCCAGCAGTTACTCCGGGACAGGCAACTATGGCTACACCTTC. The encoded protein is CASSYSGTGNYGYTF.

There are a few counts of this clonotype. This chain links TRBV5-6 with TRBJ2-5; D is perhaps TRBD2 (6 bases). The CDR3 sequence is 16 residues long. V was pared by 4 bases and J by 4 bases, with 20 bases between. Germline lookup yields CDR1 SGHDT and CDR2 YYEEEE. This chain's CDR3 is CASSVGPTNGGETQYF. The CDR3 nucleotides read TGTGCCAGCAGCGTAGGGCCAACCAACGGGGGAGAGACCCAGTACTTC.

The V gene is TRBV10-3, the J gene TRBJ2-1; 11 nucleotides match TRBD2. CDR3 length: 17 amino acids. Germline values: CDR1 ENHRY, CDR2 SYGVKD. The V gene end was trimmed by 4 bases and the J gene end by 0 bases; junction bases not matched to a gene: 5. The CDR3 DNA reads as TGTGCCATCAGTGGATCTAGCGGGAGGAGCTCCTACAATGAGCAGTTCTTC. Encoded protein: CAISGSSGRSSYNEQFF.

This clonotype was counted only a few times. The chain has TRBV20-1 and TRBJ2-5, with no clear D. Germline V gene data show CDR1 as DFQATT and CDR2 as SNEGSKA (reference sequence). The CDR3 length is 14 residues. Trimming took 0 bases from V and 1 from J, leaving 9 bases between them. The CDR3 nucleotides read TGCAGTGCTAGAGAGTCGGCAGGCCAAGAGACCCAGTACTTC. Its protein product is CSARESAGQETQYF.

The V gene is TRBV7-6, the J gene TRBJ2-7; D is unclear. Deletions cut 0 bases from V and 6 bases from J, with 9 bases between. The CDR3 contains 13 residues. In germline, CDR1 is SGHVS, CDR2 FNYEAQ. CDR3 loop: CASSLATAREQYF. The CDR3 DNA reads as TGTGCCAGCAGCTTAGCTACCGCCCGCGAGCAGTACTTC.

This chain links TRBV20-1 with TRBJ2-6; no firm D call. Germline V CDR1 and CDR2: DFQATT, SNEGSKA (reference sequence). CDR3 size: 13 residues. V was clipped by 5 bases and J by 2 bases, with 7 bases between them. CDR3 sequence reads: CSAGVAGANVLTF. The CDR3 bases are TGCAGTGCTGGGGTAGCTGGGGCCAACGTCCTGACTTTC.

The rearrangement uses TRBV18 and TRBJ2-7; possibly TRBD2 for D (7 bases). CDR1 and CDR2 from the germline V gene are KGHSH and LQKENI. There are 15 residues in the CDR3. The germline V and J ends were trimmed by 2 bases and 3 bases, with 14 bases remaining between them. In DNA form, the CDR3 reads TGTGCCAGCTCACCATTAGGGGGGGCCTACTACGAGCAGTACTTC. This encodes CASSPLGGAYYEQYF.

This clonotype has only a few counts. V gene TRBV7-9 combines with J gene TRBJ2-4; D is uncertain. Trimming cost V 1 base and J 6 bases, with 7 bases left between them. The germline V gene encodes CDR1 SEHNR and CDR2 FQNEAQ (reference sequence). This CDR3 is 13 amino acids long. Written as DNA, the CDR3 is TGTGCCAGCAGCTTAGGGATGGGAAACATTCAGTACTTC. Encoded protein: CASSLGMGNIQYF.

This clonotype came up a few times. The gene calls are TRBV5-1 and TRBJ1-1; D is uncertain. Trimming left V 4 bases short and J 3 bases short, with 10 bases between. Germline-derived CDR1 and CDR2 are SGHRS and YFSETQ. CDR3 length: 13 residues. CDR3 DNA: TGCGCCAGCAGCAGCAACGGGGACACTGAAGCTTTCTTT. Amino acid sequence: CASSSNGDTEAFF.

The chain couples TRBV7-2 to TRBJ2-7; D is perhaps TRBD1 (5 bases). Germline V lookup: CDR1 SGHTA, CDR2 FQGNSA. Trimming cost V 0 bases and J 2 bases, with 11 bases left between them. CDR3 size: 15 residues. The CDR3 sequence: CASSLAGSRAYEQYF. The DNA for the CDR3 is TGTGCCAGCAGCTTAGCTGGTAGCAGGGCCTACGAGCAGTACTTC. The entire variable domain, with the rest obtained from reference TRBV7-2 and TRBJ2-7, is as follows: GAGVSQSPSNKVTEKGKDVELRCDPISGHTALYWYRQSLGQGLEFLIYFQGNSAPDKSGLPSDRFSAERTGGSVSTLTIQRTQQEDSAVYLCASSLAGSRAYEQYFGPGTRLTVT.

The chain combines TRBV15 with TRBJ2-5; 12 nucleotides line up with TRBD2. This CDR3 comprises 17 residues. Germline-derived CDR1 and CDR2 are LNHNV and YYDKDF (reference sequence). After removal of 0 bases from V and 3 bases from J, the junction contained 5 bases not matched to a gene. The CDR3, as DNA: TGTGCCACCAGCAGAGATGGACTAGCGGGAACGAAAGAGACCCAGTACTTC. Protein sequence: CATSRDGLAGTKETQYF.